This T cell receptor (beta chain) emerged from a study of T cells in Graves' hyperthyroidism and ophthalmopathy. At the level of the study: Blood was drawn when the patient was first diagnosed and still untreated. Study-wide results and caveats: The majority of expanded thyroid clonotypes above 0.001 also appeared in blood. Ophthalmopathy was told apart from stable hyperthyroidism by a 13 V-J model.

At least ten counts were recorded for this clonotype. Its target is unknown. Researchers amplified the TCR beta CDR3 regions from RNA transcripts. When the TCR CDR3 underwent first-round RT-PCR, the HTBI primer set was used. TCRdb fed the multiplex PCR reads into MiXCR, producing one record per CDR3 protein. The sample shows about 720,000 distinct CDR3 sequences, about a sixth of them seen only once. Germline loops: CDR1 MDHEN, CDR2 SYDVKM. V dropped 7 bases and J dropped 3; count of bases not matched to a gene: 11. The CDR3 sequence is 16 residues long. Diagnostic assessment was based on clinical symptoms, serum thyroxine and TRAb, thyroid ultrasound and orbital computed tomography.

The gene calls are TRBV28 and TRBJ2-2, with TRBD2 identical over 7 bases. The sequencing sample was made of blood. The receptor was derived from a man aged 18 to 30 with Graves' hyperthyroidism. CDR3 DNA sequence: TGTGCCAGCACCCCGGTGGTGGGAGGGCACACCGGGGAGCTGTTTTTT. It translates to CASTPVVGGHTGELFF.